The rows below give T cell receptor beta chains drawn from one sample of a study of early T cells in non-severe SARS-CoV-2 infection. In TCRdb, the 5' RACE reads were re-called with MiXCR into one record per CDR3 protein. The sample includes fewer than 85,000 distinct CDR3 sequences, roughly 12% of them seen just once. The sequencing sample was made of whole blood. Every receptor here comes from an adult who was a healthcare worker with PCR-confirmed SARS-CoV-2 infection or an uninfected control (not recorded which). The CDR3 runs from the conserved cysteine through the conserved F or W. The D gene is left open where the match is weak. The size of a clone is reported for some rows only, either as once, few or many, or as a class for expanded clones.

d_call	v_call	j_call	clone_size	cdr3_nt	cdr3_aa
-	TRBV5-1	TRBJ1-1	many	TGCGCCAGCAGCTCGGGCCTTACGGGGACTGAAGCTTTCTTT	CASSSGLTGTEAFF
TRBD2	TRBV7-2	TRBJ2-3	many	TGTGCCAGCAGCTTACTAGCGGGAGGCGCAGATACGCAGTATTTT	CASSLLAGGADTQYF
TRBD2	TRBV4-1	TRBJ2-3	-	TGCGCCAGCAGCCAAACTAGCGGGATGATAGATACGCAGTATTTT	CASSQTSGMIDTQYF
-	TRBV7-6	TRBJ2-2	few	TGTGCCAGCAGCTTAGACAGGGCTACCGGGGAGCTGTTTTTT	CASSLDRATGELFF
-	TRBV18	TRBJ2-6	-	TGTGCCAGCTCACCAGGGCCCATCTCTGGGGCCAACGTCCTGACTTTC	CASSPGPISGANVLTF
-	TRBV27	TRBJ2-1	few	TGTGCCAGCAGTTTCTTCCAAGGACACAATGAGCAGTTCTTC	CASSFFQGHNEQFF
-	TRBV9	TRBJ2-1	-	TGTGCCAGCAGCGTAGGACCTGCTCTGGGGCAGTTCTTC	CASSVGPALGQFF
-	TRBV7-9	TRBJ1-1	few	TGTGCCAGCACCCCGGGGAACACTGAAGCTTTCTTT	CASTPGNTEAFF
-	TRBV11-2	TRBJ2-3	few	TGTGCCAGCAGCTTCGGTGCTTTACGAGATACGCAGTATTTT	CASSFGALRDTQYF
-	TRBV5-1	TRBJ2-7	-	TGCGCCAGCAAACTGGCAGGGGATCCCTACGAGCAGTACTTC	CASKLAGDPYEQYF
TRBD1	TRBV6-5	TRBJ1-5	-	TGTGCCAGCAGTGCCGGGACAGGTAGCAATCAGCCCCAGCATTTT	CASSAGTGSNQPQHF
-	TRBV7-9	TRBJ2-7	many	TGTGCCAGCAGCCTTCGCCACGAGCAGTACTTC	CASSLRHEQYF
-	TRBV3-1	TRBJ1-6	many	TGTGCCAGCAGCCAAGGCGGACCGAGCTCCTATAATTCACCCCTCCACTTT	CASSQGGPSSYNSPLHF
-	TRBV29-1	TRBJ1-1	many	TGCAGCGTTGAAGGGCGGAACACTGAAGCTTTCTTT	CSVEGRNTEAFF
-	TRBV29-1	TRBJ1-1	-	TGCAGCGTTGTAGGGGCAAATGCTTTCTTT	CSVVGANAFF
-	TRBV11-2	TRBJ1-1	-	TGTGCCAGCAACGAGGTGAACACTGAAGCTTTCTTT	CASNEVNTEAFF
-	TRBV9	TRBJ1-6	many	TGTGCCAGCAGCCTCACCTATTCCAATTCACCCCTCCACTTT	CASSLTYSNSPLHF
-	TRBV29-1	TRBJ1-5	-	TGCAGCGTTGCATCTGGGGCCGGAGATCAGCCCCAGCATTTT	CSVASGAGDQPQHF
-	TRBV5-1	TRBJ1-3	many	TGCGCCAGCAGCTTGGCAGGGGCTGGAAACACCATATATTTT	CASSLAGAGNTIYF
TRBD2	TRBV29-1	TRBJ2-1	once	TGCAGCGCGGGGACTAGCGGAAACAATGAGCAGTTCTTC	CSAGTSGNNEQFF
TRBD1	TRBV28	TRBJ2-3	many	TGTGCCAGCAGTTACAGGGGAGTTACGCAGTATTTT	CASSYRGVTQYF